The rows below give T cell receptor beta chains drawn from one sample of a study of T-cell memory formation after mild COVID-19. TCRdb used MiXCR to reprocess the 5' RACE reads, holding one entry per CDR3 protein. The sample yields around 470,000 distinct CDR3 sequences, 20% seen once. Sequencing input: PBMCs or a T cell subset sorted from them (not recorded which). All receptors derive from an adult woman who had mild COVID-19 (a few samples of this study predate the infection). Cell type and time point are not known. The CDR3 runs from the conserved cysteine through the conserved F or W. A D gene is named only where the DNA matches it firmly. Clone size is shown for a subset of rows, as once, few, many or a class of expanded clone.

>TRBJ2-7|TRBD1|TRBV7-8|.
CASSSRTGGHEQYF
TGTGCCAGCAGCTCCAGGACAGGGGGACACGAGCAGTACTTC
>TRBJ2-1|.|TRBV19|.
CASSISPGGHNEQFF
TGTGCCAGTAGTATTAGTCCGGGGGGCCATAATGAGCAGTTCTTC
>TRBJ2-1|TRBD1|TRBV6-4|.
CASTDLWDRGFNEQFF
TGTGCCAGCACTGACCTTTGGGACAGGGGATTTAATGAGCAGTTCTTC
>TRBJ2-1|.|TRBV7-9|.
CASTSSRRANNEQFF
TGTGCCAGCACCTCCTCCCGCCGGGCTAACAATGAGCAGTTCTTC
>TRBJ2-7|TRBD1|TRBV6-5|few
CASSYVQGAAYEQYF
TGTGCCAGCAGTTACGTGCAGGGGGCCGCCTACGAGCAGTACTTC
>TRBJ2-3|.|TRBV24-1|.
CATSDSQGHGGDTQYF
TGTGCCACCAGTGATTCGCAGGGACACGGTGGAGATACGCAGTATTTT
>TRBJ2-1|.|TRBV5-1|few
CASSLVGFGNEQFF
TGCGCCAGCAGCTTGGTTGGTTTCGGAAATGAGCAGTTCTTC
>TRBJ2-1|.|TRBV25-1|.
CASSEFVGNEQFF
TGTGCCAGCAGTGAATTCGTCGGGAATGAGCAGTTCTTC
>TRBJ1-2|TRBD1|TRBV6-5|.
CASRLTLSPQGSYTF
TGTGCCAGCAGACTTACCCTTTCTCCACAGGGGAGCTACACCTTC
>TRBJ2-1|TRBD2|TRBV27|few
CASGSGLAAYNEQFF
TGTGCCAGCGGGTCGGGACTAGCGGCCTACAATGAGCAGTTCTTC
>TRBJ1-5|TRBD1|TRBV6-2/TRBV6-3|few
CASTERTGGSGQPQHF
TGTGCCAGCACTGAAAGGACAGGGGGTTCGGGACAGCCCCAGCATTTT
>TRBJ1-1|.|TRBV5-1|many
CASSLLVRGMNTEAFF
TGCGCCAGCAGCTTGTTGGTTCGGGGGATGAACACTGAAGCTTTCTTT
>TRBJ2-7|.|TRBV5-1|.
CASKENQGSSYEQYF
TGCGCCAGCAAAGAGAATCAGGGTAGCTCCTACGAGCAGTACTTC
>TRBJ2-1|.|TRBV6-5|.
CASSYSGRAYYNEQFF
TGTGCCAGCAGTTACTCAGGCAGGGCCTACTACAATGAGCAGTTCTTC
>TRBJ1-6|.|TRBV12-3/TRBV12-4|few
CASSLAPFDSPLHF
TGTGCCAGCAGTTTAGCACCGTTCGATTCACCCCTCCACTTT
>TRBJ2-5|.|TRBV12-3/TRBV12-4|.
CASSFGLRPQETQYF
TGTGCCAGCAGTTTTGGCCTACGCCCCCAAGAGACCCAGTACTTC
>TRBJ2-7|TRBD1|TRBV29-1|.
CSVAGTGGDNEQYF
TGCAGCGTTGCTGGGACAGGGGGAGACAACGAGCAGTACTTC
>TRBJ2-1|.|TRBV5-5|few
CASSLGFYNEQFF
TGTGCCAGCAGCTTAGGCTTCTACAATGAGCAGTTCTTC
>TRBJ1-3|.|TRBV20-1|.
CSATGAGDYSGNTIYF
TGCAGTGCTACAGGGGCAGGGGACTACTCTGGAAACACCATATATTTT
>TRBJ2-6|.|TRBV20-1|.
CSARRSGVPYSGANVLTF
TGCAGTGCTAGAAGGTCAGGGGTACCCTACTCTGGGGCCAACGTCCTGACTTTC
>TRBJ1-4|.|TRBV19|.
CASTLQAGRLFF
TGTGCCAGTACCCTCCAGGCAGGAAGACTGTTTTTT
>TRBJ2-3|TRBD2|TRBV2|.
CARGGEGADTQYF
TGTGCCAGGGGGGGGGAGGGCGCAGATACGCAGTATTTT
>TRBJ2-1|.|TRBV7-2|many
CASSLQGNEQFF
TGTGCCAGCAGCTTACAAGGTAATGAGCAGTTCTTC
>TRBJ1-1|.|TRBV20-1|few
CSAHGGVGTEAFF
TGCAGTGCCCATGGGGGGGTGGGCACTGAAGCTTTCTTT
>TRBJ1-1|.|TRBV2|.
CASSGVPEAFF
TGTGCCAGCAGTGGGGTCCCTGAAGCTTTCTTT
>TRBJ1-1|TRBD1|TRBV7-2|many
CASSYTGATEAFF
TGTGCCAGCAGCTACACAGGGGCCACTGAAGCTTTCTTT
>TRBJ1-6|.|TRBV12-3/TRBV12-4|few
CASSLGYSPLHF
TGTGCCAGCAGTCTAGGATATTCACCCCTCCACTTT
>TRBJ1-1|.|TRBV5-1|few
CASSFLSGRGGTEAFF
TGCGCCAGCAGCTTTTTATCGGGGCGCGGTGGCACTGAAGCTTTCTTT
>TRBJ2-7|TRBD1|TRBV7-3|few
CASSHHRGYEQYF
TGTGCCAGCAGCCATCACAGGGGTTACGAGCAGTACTTC
>TRBJ2-7|TRBD2|TRBV5-1|few
CASSPSGRASNEQYF
TGCGCCAGCAGCCCAAGCGGGAGGGCCTCCAACGAGCAGTACTTC